This T cell receptor beta chain was captured by sequencing in a study of CD8 T cells in ankylosing spondylitis. Using its own MiXCR run on the 5' RACE reads, TCRdb lists one record per CDR3 protein. The data hold roughly 230,000 distinct CDR3 sequences, with 15% to 20% observed a single time. Sequencing was carried out using blood, either unsorted or a sorted T cell fraction (not recorded which). The TCR sequence derives from a male donor with ankylosing spondylitis or in good health (not recorded which).

CDR3 region: CSVAETPYSGNTIYF. Written as DNA, the CDR3 is TGCAGCGTTGCAGAGACCCCATACTCTGGAAACACCATATATTTT. J is TRBJ1-3 and V is TRBV29-1; D is unclear. Trimming pared 4 bases from V and 0 bases from J, leaving 13 bases between. The CDR3 contains 15 residues. Germline loops: CDR1 SQVTM, CDR2 ANQGSEA.